This passage covers 30 T cell receptor beta chains from one sample sequenced in a study of T cell responses to AZD1222 COVID-19 vaccine. Using immunoSEQ multiplex PCR, the repertoire was profiled, and TCRdb retains in-frame clones only, with some absent. The repertoire consists of some 96,000 clones, with approximately 88% occurring once and the leading ten covering 2.8%. Sequencing used peripheral blood, obtained on day 0 of AZD1222 vaccination. These receptors originate from an adult in good health.

This clone showed up just a few times. V and J are TRBV7-8 and TRBJ2-6, with TRBD2 identical over 13 bases. Trimming took 4 bases from V and 1 from J; bases not matched to a gene: 4. This CDR3 comprises 18 residues. Germline-derived CDR1 and CDR2 are SGHVS and FQNEAQ. In nucleotides, the CDR3 is TGTGCCAGCAGCTACGGACTAGCGGGAGTTTCTGGGGCCAACGTCCTGACTTTC. Translation: CASSYGLAGVSGANVLTF.

This chain links TRBV4-2 with TRBJ2-7; D assignment may be TRBD1 or TRBD2 (5 bases each). This CDR3 is built from 14 residues. The V end lost 3 bases, the J end lost 6 bases, and 15 bases lay between the germline ends. CDR1 and CDR2 (germline): LGHNA, YNFKEQ. Written as DNA, the CDR3 is TGTGCCAGCAGCCAGACCGGGACCGGGCGCGAGCAGTACTTC. Its translation is CASSQTGTGREQYF.

This clone has only one observation. CDR3 amino acids: CASSLDSRRADTQYF. The CDR3 DNA sequence: TGCGCCAGCAGCTTGGACAGTCGGAGGGCAGATACGCAGTATTTT. J is TRBJ2-3 and V is TRBV5-1, with D perhaps TRBD2 (6 bases). Per the germline V gene, CDR1 is SGHRS and CDR2 is YFSETQ. This CDR3 spans 15 amino acids. Trimming pared 0 bases from V and 4 bases from J, leaving 12 bases between.

The chain has TRBV5-1 and TRBJ2-3; possible D gene TRBD2, 6 bases. The CDR3 is made up of 13 amino acids. V dropped 0 bases and J dropped 7 bases, with 9 bases sitting between them. The germline gives CDR1 SGHRS, CDR2 YFSETQ. CDR3 region: CASSLDSGNTQYF. CDR3 DNA: TGCGCCAGCAGCTTGGATAGCGGAAATACGCAGTATTTT.

The chain links TRBV18 to TRBJ1-4; no reliable D call. Germline loops: CDR1 KGHSH, CDR2 LQKENI. V dropped 2 bases and J dropped 8 bases, with 12 bases sitting between them. There are 14 residues in the CDR3. CDR3 region: CASSPTQRGEKLFF. CDR3 nucleotides: TGTGCCAGCTCACCAACTCAGCGCGGGGAAAAACTGTTTTTT.

This clone showed up just a few times. The chain employs TRBV10-3 and TRBJ2-7; 8 nucleotides match TRBD2. The CDR3 runs to 15 residues. Trimming at V came to 7 bases and at J to 4 bases, leaving 12 bases not matched to a gene. Germline V gene lookup returns CDR1 ENHRY and CDR2 SYGVKD. In DNA form, the CDR3 reads TGTGCCATCAATATAGCGGGACCCATGTCGTACGAGCAGTACTTC. Translated, it gives CAINIAGPMSYEQYF.

The V gene is TRBV18, the J gene TRBJ1-3, with a weak D call TRBD1 (5 bases). Trimming took 2 bases from V and 2 from J, leaving 10 bases between them. The germline CDR1 and CDR2 sequences are KGHSH and LQKENI. The CDR3 has 15 residues. CDR3 amino acids: CASSPGRDPGNTIYF. The DNA of the CDR3 is TGTGCCAGCTCACCAGGAAGGGACCCTGGAAACACCATATATTTT.

The rearrangement uses TRBV21-1 and TRBJ2-1; no check of the table's D call, TRBD2, against the DNA was made. TRBV21-1 is noted as a pseudogene. The CDR3 sequence is 22 residues long. The CDR3 DNA reads TGTGCCAGCAGCAAAAAAAGAGGACCTGGACACGCGGGGTACAGCTCCTACAATGAGCAGTTCTTC. Translating it yields CASSKKRGPGHAGYSSYNEQFF.

The chain is built from TRBV28 and TRBJ2-1; 11 nucleotides match TRBD2. The J segment lost 7 bases and the V segment lost 3 bases, leaving 5 bases of the junction unmatched. This CDR3 is built from 15 residues. Germline V gene lookup returns CDR1 MDHEN and CDR2 SYDVKM. CDR3 nucleotides: TGTGCCAGCAGTTTCTTAGCGGGAGGGGGGAATGAGCAGTTCTTC. As protein: CASSFLAGGGNEQFF.

The V and J genes are TRBV28 and TRBJ1-2; 7 bases line up with TRBD1. The ends lost 6 bases at V and 3 bases at J; junction bases unmatched: 28. The CDR3 sequence is 21 residues long. Germline assignment: CDR1 MDHEN and CDR2 SYDVKM. DNA of the CDR3: TGTGCCAGCAGAATACAAAAAACGAACCGGGACAGAATGCTAATCGACTATGGCTACACCTTC. It translates to CASRIQKTNRDRMLIDYGYTF.

V gene TRBV30 combines with J gene TRBJ2-7; 11 bases are shared with TRBD1. This CDR3 is 15 amino acids long. CDR1 and CDR2 (germline): GTSNPN, SVGIG (reference sequence). V shed 2 bases and J 3 bases; nucleotides not matched to a gene: 6. CDR3 residues: CAWSRDRGSNYEQYF. CDR3 bases: TGTGCCTGGAGTCGGGACAGGGGGAGTAACTACGAGCAGTACTTC.

V and J are TRBV5-1 and TRBJ2-1; the D gene is possibly TRBD2 (6 bases). The germline V gene encodes CDR1 SGHRS and CDR2 YFSETQ. V was shortened by 4 bases and J by 0 bases, with 17 bases between the two germline ends. The CDR3 is 17 residues long. This chain's CDR3 is CASSPGVGRSSYNEQFF. The CDR3 region has the DNA TGCGCCAGCAGCCCCGGGGTCGGGAGAAGCTCCTACAATGAGCAGTTCTTC.

For the CDR3, the DNA is TGCGCCAGCAGCGCCAGGGTCTCTGGGGCCAACGTCCTGACTTTC. Its protein product is CASSARVSGANVLTF. The chain is built from TRBV5-1 and TRBJ2-6; a weak D match, TRBD1 (5 bases). Germline CDR1 and CDR2: SGHRS and YFSETQ. The CDR3 covers 15 residues. V gave up 4 bases and J gave up 0 bases, with 8 bases separating them.

This chain uses TRBV28 with TRBJ2-1; 12 bases align to TRBD2. Trimming took 4 bases from V and 5 from J; bases not matched to a gene: 12. The germline V gene encodes CDR1 MDHEN and CDR2 SYDVKM. The CDR3 has 18 amino acids. The CDR3 spells CASSYFGGGLAGNNEQFF. In nucleotides, the CDR3 is TGTGCCAGCAGTTACTTCGGTGGGGGACTAGCGGGTAACAATGAGCAGTTCTTC.

The chain uses TRBV2 and TRBJ1-2; 8 nucleotides align to TRBD1. The germline V gene has CDR1 SNHLY and CDR2 FYNNEI. The CDR3 extends over 14 amino acids. V gave up 3 bases and J gave up 4 bases; unmatched junction bases: 4. The DNA for the CDR3 is TGTGCCAGCAGTGAGACAGGGGTCACCTATGGCTACACCTTC. As protein: CASSETGVTYGYTF.

The V call is TRBV11-1, the J call TRBJ2-5, with TRBD2 as a possible D gene (6 bases). The CDR3 length is 11 residues. The germline V gene encodes CDR1 SGHAT and CDR2 FQDESV (reference sequence). V gave up 3 bases and J gave up 8 bases, with 7 bases separating them. CDR3 residues: CASSLGGTQYF. CDR3 DNA: TGTGCCAGCAGCTTGGGGGGAACCCAGTACTTC.

The V call is TRBV7-9, the J call TRBJ1-1; maybe TRBD1 (5 bases). Per the germline V gene, CDR1 is SEHNR and CDR2 is FQNEAQ (reference sequence). Trimming took 2 bases from V and 2 from J, leaving 9 bases between them. The CDR3 is 14 amino acids. The CDR3 region has the DNA TGTGCCAGCAGCTTACCAGGACAAAACACTGAAGCTTTCTTT. Translated: CASSLPGQNTEAFF.

Points on this clone: Distinct nucleotide sequences in the sample also encode this CDR3. V and J are TRBV19 and TRBJ1-5, with D uncertain. This CDR3 is 12 amino acids long. The V and J ends lost 3 bases and 4 bases respectively, with 4 bases between them. CDR1 and CDR2 from the germline V gene are LNHDA and SQIVND (reference sequence). The CDR3 DNA follows: TGTGCCAGTAGTATTGGTAATCAGCCCCAGCATTTT. It specifies CASSIGNQPQHF.

The gene calls are TRBV11-2 and TRBJ1-1; tentatively, D is TRBD1 (6 bases). Germline CDR1 reads SGHAT; CDR2 reads FQNNGV. The CDR3 is 14 residues long. The V end was cut by 3 bases, the J end by 1 base, with 9 bases between. The CDR3 spells CASSFWGANTEAFF. CDR3 nucleotides: TGTGCCAGCAGCTTCTGGGGGGCGAACACTGAAGCTTTCTTT.

The chain recombines TRBV20-1 with TRBJ2-5; 7 nucleotides match TRBD2. The CDR3 is 13 residues long. The ends lost 3 bases at V and 4 bases at J; junction bases unmatched: 5. Germline V CDR1 and CDR2: DFQATT, SNEGSKA (reference sequence). The CDR3 DNA is TGCAGTGCTAGTAACCCGGGGGGAGAGACCCAGTACTTC. Translation gives CSASNPGGETQYF.

The J gene is TRBJ2-5, the V gene TRBV7-9, with D possibly called TRBD1 or TRBD2 (5 bases each). Trimming pared 5 bases from V and 2 bases from J, leaving 12 bases between. Germline CDR1 reads SEHNR; CDR2 reads FQNEAQ (reference sequence). The CDR3 spans 14 residues. CDR3: CASSTYGGQETQYF. The CDR3 DNA sequence: TGTGCCAGCAGCACTTATGGGGGACAAGAGACCCAGTACTTC.

The CDR3 DNA sequence: TGCGCCAGCAGCTTGGGCTCACACACAGATACGCAGTATTTT. Its protein is CASSLGSHTDTQYF. The chain uses TRBV5-1 and TRBJ2-3; D gene unclear. V was pared by 0 bases and J by 2 bases, with 7 bases between. Per the germline V gene, CDR1 is SGHRS and CDR2 is YFSETQ. The CDR3 loop spans 14 amino acids.

The chain recombines TRBV6-5 with TRBJ2-1; D is possibly TRBD1 (6 bases). The CDR3 is 14 amino acids. CDR1 and CDR2 (germline): MNHEY, SVGAGI. V was shortened by 2 bases and J by 12 bases, with 17 bases between the two germline ends. The CDR3 DNA follows: TGTGCCAGCAGTTACCCGGGAAGGGGGAAGATGCAGTTCTTC. This gives the protein CASSYPGRGKMQFF.

The chain has TRBV30 and TRBJ1-5; weak D call: TRBD1 (6 bases). Deletions cut 4 bases from V and 2 bases from J, with 12 bases between. The CDR3 extends over 14 amino acids. From germline, CDR1 is GTSNPN and CDR2 SVGIG (reference sequence). CDR3 DNA: TGTGCCTGGAATGGGGGCGCCGGCAATCAGCCCCAGCATTTT. It yields the protein CAWNGGAGNQPQHF. Complete variable domain (other parts from reference TRBV30 and TRBJ1-5): SQTIHQWPATLVQPVGSPLSLECTVEGTSNPNLYWYRQAAGRGLQLLFYSVGIGQISSEVPQNLSASRPQDRQFILSSKKLLLSDSGFYLCAWNGGAGNQPQHFGDGTRLSIL.

J is TRBJ2-2 and V is TRBV7-9; tentatively, D is TRBD1 (6 bases). The CDR3 consists of 16 residues. V lost 3 bases to trimming and J lost 2 bases, with 13 bases between them. Looked up from germline, CDR1 is SEHNR and CDR2 is FQNEAQ (reference sequence). The CDR3 coding sequence is TGTGCCAGCAGCTTTAGGGCAGGGGCCAACACCGGGGAGCTGTTTTTT. Translated, it gives CASSFRAGANTGELFF.

The chain employs TRBV28 and TRBJ1-5; D ambiguous. The CDR3 has 11 residues. V lost 6 bases to trimming and J lost 4 bases, with 4 bases between them. Germline CDR1 is MDHEN and CDR2 is SYDVKM. The CDR3 loop is CASSRNQPQHF. The CDR3 DNA reads as TGTGCCAGCAGCAGGAATCAGCCCCAGCATTTT.

J is TRBJ1-1 and V is TRBV7-9; TRBD1 aligns across 7 bases. This CDR3 is 13 amino acids long. The V gene end was trimmed by 1 base and the J gene end by 7 bases; junction bases not matched to a gene: 3. The germline CDR1 and CDR2 sequences are SEHNR and FQNEAQ (reference sequence). CDR3 coding DNA: TGTGCCAGCAGCTTAGGACAGGGTGGTGAAGCTTTCTTT. Amino acids: CASSLGQGGEAFF.

V usage is TRBV3-1 (or the pseudogene TRBV3-2) and J usage is TRBJ1-6, with 8 bases aligning to TRBD1. CDR3 length equals 14 residues. Trimming at V came to 0 bases and at J to 9 bases, leaving 1 base not matched to a gene. CDR1 is LGHDT and CDR2 is YNNKEL in the germline V gene (reference sequence). As DNA, the CDR3 is TGTGCCAGCAGCCAAGACAGGGGGCCTTCACCCCTCCACTTT. The encoded protein is CASSQDRGPSPLHF.

This chain uses TRBV24-1 with TRBJ2-3; D is undetermined. Between the trimmed V and J ends, which lost 5 bases and 3 bases, there was a span of 2 bases. The CDR3 runs to 11 residues. Per germline, CDR1 KGHDR and CDR2 SFDVKD. The CDR3 sequence is CATSVTDTQYF. The CDR3, as DNA: TGTGCCACCAGTGTTACAGATACGCAGTATTTT.

The chain has TRBV7-2 and TRBJ1-1; unclear D gene. This CDR3 is built from 11 residues. Per the germline V gene, CDR1 is SGHTA and CDR2 is FQGNSA. V gave up 1 base and J gave up 12 bases, with 9 bases separating them. The CDR3 region has the DNA TGTGCCAGCAGCTTAGACGTGGAAACTTTCTTT. It yields the protein CASSLDVETFF.